This T cell receptor beta chain was captured in a study of STAT3 mutations in large granular lymphocyte leukemia. For the study at large: More than half of T-LGLL patients received immunosuppressive therapy.

As concerns this clone: Its antigen is undetermined.

Only in-frame clones appear in the TCRdb table, and some are missing; sequencing was by immunoSEQ multiplex PCR. Of 17,000 or so clones listed, just under 85% are singletons. Study-level findings and limits: In some patients, a small highly pathogenic clone possibly went undetected. After therapy, about 30% of the 18 patients switched clonotypes, all new clones STAT3 wild type. Every T-LGLL patient had at least one immunodominant TCRbeta clonotype. Sampling intervals varied between patients and samples.

CDR1 and CDR2 from the germline V gene are PRHDT and FYEKMQ (reference sequence). Trimming shortened V by 5 bases and J by 1 base, and 8 bases separated the two germline ends. The length of the CDR3 is 13 residues. Sequences were obtained from peripheral blood mononuclear cells. The sequence came from a man in his fifties with T-cell large granular lymphocyte leukemia. Some clones in this sample may be carry-over from other donors' samples. This chain uses TRBV13 with TRBJ2-5; no clear D gene. The CDR3 loop reads CASSIVGQETQYF. The CDR3, as DNA: TGTGCCAGCAGCATCGTAGGCCAAGAGACCCAGTACTTC.